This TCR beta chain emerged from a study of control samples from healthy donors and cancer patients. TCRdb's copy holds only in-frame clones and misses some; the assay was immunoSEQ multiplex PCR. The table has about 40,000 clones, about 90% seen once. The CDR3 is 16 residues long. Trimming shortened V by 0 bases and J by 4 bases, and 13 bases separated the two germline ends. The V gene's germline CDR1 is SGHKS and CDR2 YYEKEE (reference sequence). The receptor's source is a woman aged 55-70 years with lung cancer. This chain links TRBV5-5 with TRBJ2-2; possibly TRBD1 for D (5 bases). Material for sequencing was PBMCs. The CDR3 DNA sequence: TGTGCCAGCAGCTTGGGACAGAGAAACCCCACCGGGGAGCTGTTTTTT. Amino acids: CASSLGQRNPTGELFF.